One and the same sample provided the 18 T cell receptor beta chains below, sequenced in a study of blood T cell repertoires in COVID-19. The repertoire was sequenced with immunoSEQ multiplex PCR; TCRdb's copy has only in-frame clones and lacks some. This table has more than 200,000 clones, 84% appearing once. The specimen sequenced was peripheral blood. These receptors were obtained from an elderly woman with COVID-19, enrolled during active disease.

The chain has TRBV5-6 and TRBJ2-7, with D perhaps TRBD2 (5 bases). In germline, CDR1 is SGHDT, CDR2 YYEEEE. This CDR3 has 14 residues. The V gene lost 0 bases and the J gene lost 6 bases, with 13 bases spanning the gap. The DNA of the CDR3 is TGTGCCAGCAGCTTGGCCCAATTGGCGGGCGAGCAGTACTTC. It specifies CASSLAQLAGEQYF.

The chain is built from TRBV11-2 and TRBJ2-3, with TRBD1 matching over 8 bases. The CDR3 spans 17 residues. The trim removed 3 bases at V and 0 bases at J, leaving 8 bases unmatched. Germline CDR1 SGHAT, CDR2 FQNNGV. The CDR3 spells CASSFGQGQTSTDTQYF. As DNA, the CDR3 is TGTGCCAGCAGCTTTGGACAGGGACAAACTAGCACAGATACGCAGTATTTT.

This clone has just one count. The chain links TRBV6-5 to TRBJ2-5; the match to TRBD1 covers 8 bases. Losses at the gene ends were 4 bases for V and 4 bases for J; bases not matched to a gene: 8. CDR1 and CDR2 (germline): MNHEY, SVGAGI. This CDR3 is built from 15 residues. CDR3 DNA: TGTGCCAGCAGTTTCCAGGGGGCTCCGTTAGAGACCCAGTACTTC. It translates to CASSFQGAPLETQYF.

The CDR3 here is CASRETGTETQYF. The CDR3 region has the DNA TGCGCCAGCAGAGAGACAGGGACGGAGACCCAGTACTTC. J is TRBJ2-5 and V is TRBV5-1, with 7 positions matching TRBD1. Losses at the gene ends were 5 bases for V and 5 bases for J; bases not matched to a gene: 6. This CDR3 comprises 13 residues. Germline assignment: CDR1 SGHRS and CDR2 YFSETQ. Full variable domain (outside the CDR3, taken from reference TRBV5-1 and TRBJ2-5): KAGVTQTPRYLIKTRGQQVTLSCSPISGHRSVSWYQQTPGQGLQFLFEYFSETQRNKGNFPGRFSGRQFSNSRSEMNVSTLELGDSALYLCASRETGTETQYFGPGTRLLVL.

To note about this clone: Other nucleotide sequences from this sample produce the same CDR3. This chain joins TRBV7-8 and TRBJ2-7; 7 bases agree with TRBD2. The CDR3 runs 17 residues. Unmatched junction bases numbered 9, after V lost 1 base and J lost 0 bases. Germline loops: CDR1 SGHVS, CDR2 FQNEAQ. The CDR3: CASSLEEGGKGSYEQYF. DNA of the CDR3: TGTGCCAGCAGCTTAGAGGAGGGAGGGAAAGGCTCCTACGAGCAGTACTTC.

The genes are TRBV6-5 and TRBJ2-3; weak D call: TRBD2 (5 bases). V lost 2 bases to trimming and J lost 5 bases, with 8 bases between them. Looked up from germline, CDR1 is MNHEY and CDR2 is SVGAGI. This CDR3 has 13 residues. The CDR3 DNA is TGTGCCAGCAGTTACGTGGCGGGAGATACGCAGTATTTT. Translating it yields CASSYVAGDTQYF.

The chain employs TRBV19 and TRBJ1-5, with D maybe TRBD1 (5 bases). The CDR3 has 20 residues. Germline V gene sequence: CDR1 LNHDA, CDR2 SQIVND (reference sequence). V was trimmed by 2 bases and J by 0 bases, leaving 23 bases between them. The CDR3, as DNA: TGTGCCAGTAGTATAACTCCCGCCCGGGGGACGAGGGGTAGCAATCAGCCCCAGCATTTT. This codes for CASSITPARGTRGSNQPQHF.

V and J are TRBV5-8 and TRBJ1-1, with D tentatively TRBD1 (5 bases). From germline, CDR1 is SGHTS and CDR2 YDEGEE. CDR3 length: 13 amino acids. The ends were cut back, 5 bases at V and 5 bases at J, with 13 bases in the middle. The CDR3 DNA is TGTGCCAGCAGGATCCAGGGTAAAACTGAAGCTTTCTTT. Translation: CASRIQGKTEAFF.

This clone was seen a handful of times. The same CDR3 also results from other DNA sequences found in this sample. The chain uses TRBV5-1 and TRBJ2-7, with D maybe TRBD1 (5 bases). The CDR3 runs 12 residues. Trimming removed 4 bases from V and 3 bases from J, with 8 bases in between. Germline CDR1 SGHRS, CDR2 YFSETQ. Written as DNA, the CDR3 is TGCGCCAGCAGCCTTACAGGCTACGAGCAGTACTTC. Its translation: CASSLTGYEQYF.

V usage is TRBV3-1 (or the pseudogene TRBV3-2) and J usage is TRBJ2-2, with 10 bases that match TRBD1. This CDR3 is built from 21 residues. Germline CDR1 is LGHDT and CDR2 is YNNKEL (reference sequence). V was clipped by 0 bases and J by 5 bases; unmatched bases: 18. This chain's CDR3 is CASSQELPSCGTGVNTGELFF. The DNA of the CDR3 is TGTGCCAGCAGCCAAGAGTTACCTTCCTGCGGGACAGGGGTCAATACCGGGGAGCTGTTTTTT.

The chain has TRBV11-2 and TRBJ1-5; unclear D gene. The CDR3 runs 14 residues. Between the trimmed V and J ends, which lost 0 bases and 1 base, there was a span of 4 bases. Germline V CDR1 and CDR2: SGHAT, FQNNGV. In nucleotides, the CDR3 is TGTGCCAGCAGCTTAGATAAAAGCAATCAGCCCCAGCATTTT. Translated, it gives CASSLDKSNQPQHF.

This rearrangement joins TRBV7-2 to TRBJ1-6; D might be TRBD1 (5 bases). Between the trimmed V and J ends, which lost 5 bases and 5 bases, there was a span of 16 bases. The CDR3 contains 16 residues. Germline values: CDR1 SGHTA, CDR2 FQGNSA. The CDR3 region is CASSPQGRINNSPLHF. The CDR3 nucleotides are TGTGCCAGCAGCCCCCAGGGTCGGATCAATAATTCACCCCTCCACTTT.

The chain joins TRBV28 to TRBJ1-3; 7 bases map to TRBD1. CDR3 size: 16 residues. The junction had 4 bases not matched to a gene; V was cut back by 2 bases and J by 0 bases. Germline V gene lookup returns CDR1 MDHEN and CDR2 SYDVKM. CDR3 DNA: TGTGCCAGCAGTTTAGGGGGGACAGTCTCTGGAAACACCATATATTTT. Its protein product is CASSLGGTVSGNTIYF.

This chain connects TRBV7-8 to TRBJ1-6; unclear D gene. Germline V CDR1 and CDR2: SGHVS, FQNEAQ. CDR3 length: 13 residues. Trimming pared 1 base from V and 5 bases from J, leaving 3 bases between. The CDR3 sequence is CASSLEHNSPLHF. The CDR3 DNA sequence: TGTGCCAGCAGCTTAGAGCATAATTCACCCCTCCACTTT.

The chain joins TRBV2 to TRBJ1-2; D unclear. Germline-derived CDR1 and CDR2 are SNHLY and FYNNEI. The CDR3 sequence is 11 residues long. Trimming cost V 7 bases and J 7 bases, with 10 bases left between them. CDR3 in DNA: TGTGCCAGCAATACAGTTTCTGGCTACACCTTC. This encodes CASNTVSGYTF.

The chain combines TRBV6-1 with TRBJ2-5; TRBD2 matches at 9 bases. The CDR3 contains 17 residues. Per germline, CDR1 MNHNS and CDR2 SASEGT. The V and J ends lost 3 bases and 1 base, in that order; junction bases with no gene match: 9. The CDR3 bases are TGTGCCAGCAGTGAGTTTCCTAGCGGGGTCATCCAAGAGACCCAGTACTTC. Protein: CASSEFPSGVIQETQYF.

The V gene is TRBV28, the J gene TRBJ1-1; D possibly corresponds to TRBD1 (5 bases). In germline, CDR1 is MDHEN, CDR2 SYDVKM. The CDR3 extends over 14 amino acids. V was shortened by 3 bases and J by 4 bases, with 12 bases between the two germline ends. CDR3 nucleotides: TGTGCCAGCAGTTTGGGCGGCGGGGGCACTGAAGCTTTCTTT. Encoded protein: CASSLGGGGTEAFF. The variable domain in full, completed from reference TRBV28 and TRBJ1-1, reads DVKVTQSSRYLVKRTGEKVFLECVQDMDHENMFWYRQDPGLGLRLIYFSYDVKMKEKGDIPEGYSVSREKKERFSLILESASTNQTSMYLCASSLGGGGTEAFFGQGTRLTVV.

The chain has TRBV28 and TRBJ2-5; D might be TRBD1 (7 bases). Trimming removed 6 bases from V and 2 bases from J, with 19 bases in between. The CDR3 has 16 amino acids. Germline CDR1 MDHEN, CDR2 SYDVKM. CDR3 bases: TGTGCCAGCAGGCGCCCTCCAGGGGGAGGACAAGAGACCCAGTACTTC. As protein: CASRRPPGGGQETQYF.